What follows is one TCR beta chain and its context. Its antigen is as yet unknown. This sample was taken from a study of cytomegalovirus exposure and HLA in healthy donors. At the level of the study: In terms of ancestry, the Caucasian-associated cluster contained roughly 80% of the roughly 400 genotyped donors. Study conclusions and caveats: Among CMV-associated TCR beta chains, most appeared HLA-restricted in a later analysis. An Asian-associated ancestry cluster reportedly showed fewer N-insertions than the roughly 670-donor mean in a later analysis.

The PCR made use of 60 Vbeta and 13 Jbeta primers. Clones were sequenced by immunoSEQ multiplex PCR, and TCRdb holds only the in-frame ones, with some missing. The repertoire consists of 150,000 to 200,000 clones, with about four fifths occurring once and the leading ten covering roughly 6%. The clonotype was recovered from a woman aged 25 to 39 in good health and CMV-seropositive. Sample: PBMCs.

The CDR3 coding sequence is TGTGCCAGCAGCTTAAAGCCCGGGGCTGAAGCTTTCTTT. This gives the protein CASSLKPGAEAFF. J is TRBJ1-1 and V is TRBV7-3; no firm D call. Trimming left V 1 base short and J 6 bases short, with 9 bases between. The germline V gene encodes CDR1 SGHTA and CDR2 FQGTGA. The CDR3 is made up of 13 amino acids. Variable domain in full (rest from reference TRBV7-3 and TRBJ1-1): GAGVSQTPSNKVTEKGKYVELRCDPISGHTALYWYRQSLGQGPEFLIYFQGTGAADDSGLPNDRFFAVRPEGSVSTLKIQRTERGDSAVYLCASSLKPGAEAFFGQGTRLTVV.